This is a list of T cell receptor beta chains from one sample in a study of blood T cells in healthy people across ages. TCRdb fed the 5' RACE reads into MiXCR, producing one record per CDR3 protein. The sample lists about 1.5 million distinct CDR3 sequences; approximately 43% were seen once. Sequenced input: blood. The receptors come from a woman aged 18-29 years in good health. The CDR3 runs from the conserved cysteine through the conserved F or W. The D gene is left open where the match is weak. Size tells how often a clone was seen (once, few, many) or the class of an expanded clone, and some rows leave it out.

J gene | D gene | clone size | V gene | CDR3 DNA | CDR3 protein
TRBJ1-1 | . | . | TRBV29-1 | TGCAGCGTTGAAGTTGGGAACACTGAAGCTTTCTTT | CSVEVGNTEAFF
TRBJ1-2 | . | . | TRBV7-2 | TGTGCCAGCAGCCGACAGCTACGGAAGGGCTACACCTTC | CASSRQLRKGYTF
TRBJ2-3 | . | once | TRBV15 | TGTGCCACCAGCGGGCTCAGTAGCACAGATACGCAGTATTTT | CATSGLSSTDTQYF
TRBJ1-2 | TRBD1 | . | TRBV20-1 | TGCAGTGCTAGAGACCTTCCAGGGGGCACTGGCTACACCTTC | CSARDLPGGTGYTF
TRBJ2-7 | TRBD1 | . | TRBV7-8 | TGTGCCAGCAGCTTTTCGGGACAGGGAACATACGAGCAGTACTTC | CASSFSGQGTYEQYF
TRBJ2-1 | . | . | TRBV5-1 | TGCGCCAGCAGCTTGGATACACACTCCAGTGAGCAGTTCTTC | CASSLDTHSSEQFF
TRBJ2-3 | TRBD2 | few | TRBV28 | TGTGCCAGCAGCCGACTAGGACTAGCGGGAGCGATCACAGATACGCAGTATTTT | CASSRLGLAGAITDTQYF
TRBJ2-1 | . | few | TRBV7-9 | TGTGCCAGCAGCTGGGGAGAGAGGAATGAGCAGTTCTTC | CASSWGERNEQFF
TRBJ2-1 | . | few | TRBV4-1 | TGCGCCAGCAGCCAAGGGTGGCGGGGCGTTACCTACAATGAGCAGTTCTTC | CASSQGWRGVTYNEQFF
TRBJ2-1 | TRBD2 | few | TRBV7-2 | TGTGCCAGCAGCTTAGTCCCGGGGGGGTTAAATGAGCAGTTCTTC | CASSLVPGGLNEQFF
TRBJ2-1 | . | few | TRBV20-1 | TGCAGTGCTAGAGATCTCCCAGGGGCGGATGAGCAGTTCTTC | CSARDLPGADEQFF
TRBJ1-2 | . | few | TRBV7-2 | TGTGCCAGCAGCTTATACGACTATGCGCGGGTTGGCTACACCTTC | CASSLYDYARVGYTF
TRBJ1-1 | . | . | TRBV20-1 | TGCAGTGCTAGAGATAACTCAAGGGGCACTGAAGCTTTCTTT | CSARDNSRGTEAFF
TRBJ2-1 | . | . | TRBV4-3 | TGCGCCAGCAGCCAAGTGGGGACGTACGAGCAGTTCTTC | CASSQVGTYEQFF
TRBJ2-1 | TRBD2 | . | TRBV11-2 | TGTGCCAGCAGCTTAGATCGGCGGCTAGCGGCTTACAATGAGCAGTTCTTC | CASSLDRRLAAYNEQFF
TRBJ2-1 | . | few | TRBV5-1 | TGCGCCATCAATCAAGACAATGAGCAGTTCTTC | CAINQDNEQFF
TRBJ2-1 | . | few | TRBV5-1 | TGCGCCAGTCATTTACTGGTTGGGGGCTCCTACAATGAGCAGTTCTTC | CASHLLVGGSYNEQFF
TRBJ2-1 | TRBD2 | few | TRBV6-5 | TGTGCCAGCAGCTTCGTAGCGGGAGGGTTATACAATGAGCAGTTCTTC | CASSFVAGGLYNEQFF
TRBJ2-5 | TRBD1 | few | TRBV6-5 | TGTGCCAGCAGTTCGGACAGGGGGAAAGAGACCCAGTACTTC | CASSSDRGKETQYF
TRBJ1-2 | . | many | TRBV6-5 | TGTGCCAGCAGTTACTCGTCCGAGTTCTATGGCTACACCTTC | CASSYSSEFYGYTF
TRBJ1-1 | . | . | TRBV20-1 | TGCGCAGCTAGCATGAACACTGAAGCTTTCTTT | CAASMNTEAFF
TRBJ2-5 | . | many | TRBV3-1 | TGTGCCAGCAGCTTCCGGGGGAAAGAGACCCAGTACTTC | CASSFRGKETQYF
TRBJ1-5 | . | few | TRBV12-3/TRBV12-4 | TGTGCCAGCACCCCCCAGTTCAATCAGCCCCAGCATTTT | CASTPQFNQPQHF
TRBJ2-7 | . | . | TRBV4-1 | TGCGCCAGCAGCCCAGGGAGCTCGGGGAGTAGCCTCTACGAGCAGTACTTC | CASSPGSSGSSLYEQYF
TRBJ2-7 | . | . | TRBV6-5 | TGTGCCAGCAGTTATTACCCCAGGGGCTCCTACAATGAGCAGTACTTC | CASSYYPRGSYNEQYF
TRBJ2-7 | . | . | TRBV6-5 | TGTGCCAGCAGTGCCCCGAGAAGGGGGTCCTACGAGCAGTACTTC | CASSAPRRGSYEQYF
TRBJ2-3 | . | . | TRBV7-6 | TGTGCCAGCAGCGCCGCGCTATTCACAGATACGCAGTATTTT | CASSAALFTDTQYF
TRBJ2-2 | TRBD1 | . | TRBV5-1 | TGCGCCAGCAGCTTTACAGGGGGCCCCGGGGAGCCGTTTTTT | CASSFTGGPGEPFF
TRBJ2-3 | TRBD2 | few | TRBV12-3/TRBV12-4 | TGTGCCAGCAGTTCGCAGCGGGAGGCCACAGATACGCAGTATTTT | CASSSQREATDTQYF
TRBJ2-5 | . | few | TRBV7-9 | TGTGCCAGCAGGAAGGAAGAGACCCAGTACTTC | CASRKEETQYF
TRBJ1-5 | . | few | TRBV6-6 | TGTGCCAGCAGTTATTGGGATTTGGATAGCAATCAGCCCCAGCATTTT | CASSYWDLDSNQPQHF
TRBJ2-4 | TRBD1 | . | TRBV6-1 | TGTGCCAGCAGTGAATGGGGACAGGGGTTTCGGAACATTCAGTACTTC | CASSEWGQGFRNIQYF
TRBJ2-1 | . | . | TRBV20-1 | TGCAGTGGCGGCCCTACCTACAATGAGCAGTTCTTC | CSGGPTYNEQFF
TRBJ2-1 | . | . | TRBV20-1 | TGCAGTGCTAGAAAGGGGGCCAGCGGGGACAATGAGCAGTTCTTC | CSARKGASGDNEQFF
TRBJ2-3 | . | few | TRBV7-2 | TGTGCCAGCAGGCCTACAGGGACTAGCACAGATACGCAGTATTTT | CASRPTGTSTDTQYF
TRBJ2-1 | . | . | TRBV6-2/TRBV6-3 | TGTGCCTGCAGGAACAGCGGTGAGCAGTTCTTC | CACRNSGEQFF
TRBJ2-5 | TRBD1 | . | TRBV7-2 | TGTGCCAGCAGCCGAGGGCAGGGGGCGATTTTGGAGACCCAGTACTTC | CASSRGQGAILETQYF
TRBJ2-1 | . | . | TRBV4-1 | TGCGCCAGCAGCCCAATAAATTCGGGGCCCTACAATGAGCAGTTCTTC | CASSPINSGPYNEQFF
TRBJ1-4 | . | few | TRBV2 | TGTGCCAGCAGTGAAGTAGCGGGGGCGGTTGAGAAACTGTTTTTT | CASSEVAGAVEKLFF
TRBJ1-1 | . | . | TRBV7-2 | TGTGCCAGCAGCCCCCTTTGGGCGCGTGAAGCTTTCTTT | CASSPLWAREAFF
TRBJ1-6 | . | . | TRBV20-1 | TGCAGTGCGGCGGACAGCCGCTCCTATAATTCACCCCTCCACTTT | CSAADSRSYNSPLHF
TRBJ2-1 | . | few | TRBV10-3 | TGTGCCATCAGGCGGGAATCCTACAATGAGCAGTTCTTC | CAIRRESYNEQFF
TRBJ2-3 | . | few | TRBV2 | TGTGCCAGCAGTGATCCGGGGATTAGCACAGATACGCAGTATTTT | CASSDPGISTDTQYF
TRBJ2-7 | TRBD1 | . | TRBV7-3 | TGTGCCAGCTCGACAGGGGCCATCTACGAGCAGTACTTC | CASSTGAIYEQYF
TRBJ1-1 | . | . | TRBV30 | TGTGCCTGGGAAGGGGGGGGCACTGAAGCTTTCTTT | CAWEGGGTEAFF
TRBJ2-5 | . | few | TRBV18 | TGTGCCAGCTCACCACAGCGGCTCCAAGAGACCCAGTACTTC | CASSPQRLQETQYF
TRBJ1-1 | . | . | TRBV4-1 | TGCGCCAGCAGCCAAGTGGGGGGACGGAGTGAAGCTTTCTTT | CASSQVGGRSEAFF
TRBJ1-2 | TRBD1 | . | TRBV20-1 | TGCAGTGCTAGAGTCGAGGGGGCGGCAATTTATGGCTACACCTTC | CSARVEGAAIYGYTF